Described below is a single T cell receptor beta chain sequence and its context. The antigen is undetermined. The CDR3 extends over 15 amino acids. Germline CDR1 and CDR2: MNHEY and SMNVEV (reference sequence). The V end was cut by 0 bases, the J end by 3 bases, with 9 bases between. This entry belongs to a study of T-cell reconstitution after alpha-beta-depleted transplantation in children. Study-wide results and limits: T-cell numbers and diversity one year post-transplant derived largely from freshly generated T cells. Several hundred graft clones that had expanded were reportedly the source of alpha-beta T cells about two months after transplant.

The TCRbeta library incorporated unique molecular identifiers. TCRdb called the PCR reads again in MiXCR, with one record for every CDR3 protein. The data contain about 980,000 distinct CDR3 sequences, under 30% of them singletons. The chain couples TRBV27 to TRBJ2-1, with D uncertain. The TCR originated in a boy in the first two years of life who had a stem cell transplant for SCID, so the T cells may come from the graft donor. The source material was PBMCs, mostly from graft donor cells, sampled 360 days after TCRalphabeta/CD19-depleted stem cell transplant. DNA of the CDR3: TGTGCCAGCAGTTTATCGAGAAGCGTCTACAATGAGCAGTTCTTC. Translating gives CASSLSRSVYNEQFF.